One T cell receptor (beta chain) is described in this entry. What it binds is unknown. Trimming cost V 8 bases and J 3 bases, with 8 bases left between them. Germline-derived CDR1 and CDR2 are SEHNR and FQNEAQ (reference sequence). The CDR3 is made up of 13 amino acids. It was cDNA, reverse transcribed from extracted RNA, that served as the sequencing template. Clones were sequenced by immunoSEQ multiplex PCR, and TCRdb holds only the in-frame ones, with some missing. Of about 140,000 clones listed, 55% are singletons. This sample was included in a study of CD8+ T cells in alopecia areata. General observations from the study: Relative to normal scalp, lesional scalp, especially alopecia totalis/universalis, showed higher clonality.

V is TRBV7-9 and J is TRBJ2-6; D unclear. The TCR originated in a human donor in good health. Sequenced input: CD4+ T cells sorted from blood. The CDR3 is CASVASGANVLTF. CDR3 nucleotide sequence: TGTGCCAGCGTAGCAAGTGGGGCCAACGTCCTGACTTTC.